This T cell receptor (beta chain) stems from a study of shared clonotypes between healthy human individuals. Study-wide findings and caveats: Rarefaction curves obtained for sorted subsets showed sequencing incomplete despite large depth.

Points on this clone: Its antigen is not identified.

V lost 3 bases and J 6 bases, leaving 15 bases between the germline ends. This CDR3 has 14 amino acids. Germline V lookup: CDR1 SGHRS, CDR2 YFSETQ. Only in-frame clones appear in the TCRdb table, and some are missing; sequencing was by immunoSEQ multiplex PCR. The sample consists of about a million clones, roughly 80% of them appearing once. The CD4+ fraction was divided into a CD45RA+ naive subset and a CD45RA-negative memory subset. The sequencing input was memory CD4+ T cells from PBMCs. Subset described: CD45RA-negative fraction. This TCR was recovered from a man aged 18-30 years in good health. Some clones in this sample may be carry-over from other donors' samples. The chain is built from TRBV5-1 and TRBJ1-1; D call uncertain. CDR3 bases: TGCGCCAGCAGCTGGGCGGCCGGGCTCTCTGAAGCTTTCTTT. Translated, it gives CASSWAAGLSEAFF.